The 32 T cell receptor beta chains below come from one sample, sequenced in a study of Graves' ophthalmopathy and Graves' hyperthyroidism. Amplification from RNA transcripts yielded the TCR beta CDR3 regions. An opening RT-PCR round employed HTBI primers and preceded a second-round multiplex PCR. TCRdb re-derived calls from the multiplex PCR reads in MiXCR, one entry per CDR3 protein. The profile shows 660,000 or so distinct CDR3 sequences, just over 40% of them singletons. Sequencing was carried out using peripheral blood. These receptors were obtained from an adult man with Graves' ophthalmopathy.

This clonotype has only a few counts. The chain is built from TRBV7-8 and TRBJ2-7; 11 bases agree with TRBD1. The CDR3 is 18 amino acids. V dropped 0 bases and J dropped 3; count of bases not matched to a gene: 10. Per the germline V gene, CDR1 is SGHVS and CDR2 is FQNEAQ. CDR3 loop: CASSLAPSRTGGFYEQYF. The CDR3 bases are TGTGCCAGCAGCTTAGCCCCAAGCAGGACAGGGGGCTTCTACGAGCAGTACTTC.

The rearrangement uses TRBV19 and TRBJ1-5; weak D call: TRBD1 (5 bases). This CDR3 region has 14 residues. Germline-derived CDR1 and CDR2 are LNHDA and SQIVND (reference sequence). The germline V and J ends were trimmed by 5 bases and 5 bases, with 13 bases remaining between them. CDR3 amino acids: CASSLPGPHQPQHF. The CDR3 DNA reads TGTGCCAGTAGTCTTCCGGGGCCGCATCAGCCCCAGCATTTT.

This clonotype was seen repeatedly, ten times or more. This rearrangement joins TRBV29-1 to TRBJ1-2; D is perhaps TRBD1 (6 bases). V lost 4 bases, J lost 8 bases, and 17 bases lay in between. The CDR3 spans 13 residues. CDR1 and CDR2 (germline): SQVTM, ANQGSEA. CDR3 sequence reads: CSVVKTGFEGYTF. The CDR3 DNA follows: TGCAGCGTTGTCAAAACAGGGTTTGAAGGCTACACCTTC.

This clonotype was counted a few times. This may be a read error: a much more frequent sequence differs by one nucleotide. The J gene is TRBJ1-2, the V gene TRBV5-1; 7 positions match TRBD1. The CDR3 covers 15 residues. Germline V lookup: CDR1 SGHRS, CDR2 YFSETQ. V was clipped by 0 bases and J by 0 bases; unmatched bases: 2. The CDR3 coding sequence is TGCGCCAGCAGCTTGGAGGGACAGCCTAACTATGGCTACACCTTC. Protein product: CASSLEGQPNYGYTF.

In the case of this clonotype: A read error is possible here, since a much larger clone lies one base away. The chain carries TRBV20-1 and TRBJ1-5; D uncertain. Germline V gene sequence: CDR1 DFQATT, CDR2 SNEGSKA (reference sequence). The CDR3 runs 13 residues. V lost 1 base to trimming and J lost 5 bases, with 9 bases between them. CDR3 loop: CSARVRWDQPQHF. In nucleotides, the CDR3 is TGCAGTGCTAGAGTGCGTTGGGATCAGCCCCAGCATTTT.

This clonotype was seen at least ten times. The rearrangement uses TRBV10-3 and TRBJ2-7; D is ambiguous. The CDR3 loop spans 13 amino acids. The V end lost 7 bases, the J end lost 6 bases, and 16 bases lay between the germline ends. The germline V gene encodes CDR1 ENHRY and CDR2 SYGVKD. DNA for the CDR3: TGTGCCATCACTGGGGATGAGTGGGGCGAGCAGTACTTC. It specifies CAITGDEWGEQYF.

The CDR3 loop reads CASSGVGQGNSPLHF. Here the CDR3 DNA reads TGTGCCAGCAGTGGGGTGGGACAGGGTAATTCACCCCTCCACTTT. V usage is TRBV25-1 and J usage is TRBJ1-6; 9 bases map to TRBD1. The germline V gene encodes CDR1 MGHDK and CDR2 SYGVNS. The CDR3 totals 15 residues. V shed 4 bases, J shed 6 bases, and the junction held 4 bases outside the gene matches.

This clonotype has a handful of counts. The rearrangement uses TRBV19 and TRBJ2-3; D is ambiguous. V was cut by 2 bases and J by 2 bases, with 8 bases left in between. This CDR3 contains 14 residues. The germline CDR1 and CDR2 sequences are LNHDA and SQIVND (reference sequence). CDR3 protein: CASSILDDTDTQYF. CDR3 sequence (DNA): TGTGCCAGTAGTATACTGGACGACACAGATACGCAGTATTTT.

As to this clonotype: This may be a read error, as it is one base from a much larger clone. The chain joins TRBV9 to TRBJ1-1; perhaps TRBD1 as D (5 bases). The germline CDR1 and CDR2 sequences are SGDLS and YYNGEE. The CDR3 spans 15 residues. Trimming took 0 bases from V and 0 from J, leaving 9 bases between them. This CDR3 is CASSVGPQVNTEAFF. CDR3 nucleotide sequence: TGTGCCAGCAGCGTAGGGCCACAGGTGAACACTGAAGCTTTCTTT.

This sequence joins TRBV7-3 and TRBJ2-3; no firm D call. Germline V gene sequence: CDR1 SGHTA, CDR2 FQGTGA. This CDR3 has 13 residues. V was cut by 4 bases and J by 4 bases, with 9 bases left in between. This CDR3 reads CASSSYSADTQYF. The CDR3 DNA reads as TGTGCCAGCAGCTCTTATAGTGCAGATACGCAGTATTTT.

This clonotype was detected only once. The chain recombines TRBV7-9 with TRBJ1-4; D ambiguous. Germline values: CDR1 SEHNR, CDR2 FQNEAQ (reference sequence). Trimming cost V 5 bases and J 0 bases, with 10 bases left between them. This CDR3 contains 15 residues. The CDR3 region has the DNA TGTGCCAGCAGCGGAGACATACCAACTAATGAAAAACTGTTTTTT. It yields the protein CASSGDIPTNEKLFF.

The CDR3 nucleotides read TGTGCCAGCAGCTGGCTCAAGGGGACAGGGAGGGCTAATGAAAAACTGTTTTTT. It codes for CASSWLKGTGRANEKLFF. This rearrangement joins TRBV11-2 to TRBJ1-4, with 9 bases aligning to TRBD1. From germline, CDR1 is SGHAT and CDR2 FQNNGV. Trimming cost V 4 bases and J 3 bases; bases outside gene matches: 12. The CDR3 sequence is 18 residues long.

This clonotype was observed at least ten times. J is TRBJ1-2 and V is TRBV2, with 10 bases fitting TRBD1. Unmatched junction bases numbered 11, after V lost 11 bases and J lost 8 bases. This CDR3 contains 13 residues. Germline loops: CDR1 SNHLY, CDR2 FYNNEI. CDR3 in amino acids: CAVPGQGIGGYTF. Here the CDR3 DNA reads TGTGCCGTGCCGGGACAGGGGATTGGAGGCTACACCTTC. The variable domain in full, with the rest retrieved from reference TRBV2 and TRBJ1-2, is EPEVTQTPSHQVTQMGQEVILRCVPISNHLYFYWYRQILGQKVEFLVSFYNNEISEKSEIFDDQFSVERPDGSNFTLKIRSTKLEDSAMYFCAVPGQGIGGYTFGSGTRLTVV.

This clonotype has at least ten counts. CDR3 residues: CSVERLSGAGGELFF. The CDR3 DNA sequence: TGCAGCGTTGAGCGACTAAGCGGGGCTGGCGGGGAGCTGTTTTTT. The gene calls are TRBV29-1 and TRBJ2-2; 7 bases fit TRBD2. Germline trimming cut 3 bases from V and 7 bases from J; bases unmatched to any gene: 11. Per germline, CDR1 SQVTM and CDR2 ANQGSEA. The CDR3 extends over 15 amino acids.

This clonotype was picked up a small number of times. The chain employs TRBV24-1 and TRBJ2-1; TRBD2 agrees at 12 bases. CDR1 KGHDR and CDR2 SFDVKD come from the germline V gene. Trimming at V came to 7 bases and at J to 8 bases, leaving 2 bases not matched to a gene. The CDR3 spans 13 residues. The CDR3 region has the DNA TGTGCCACCAGGACTAGCGGGAGTGATGAGCAGTTCTTC. It yields the protein CATRTSGSDEQFF.

V is TRBV7-2 and J is TRBJ2-7; D ambiguous. The CDR3 contains 15 residues. V was clipped by 5 bases and J by 2 bases, with 16 bases between them. CDR1 SGHTA and CDR2 FQGNSA come from the germline V gene. The CDR3 DNA sequence: TGTGCCAGCAGCCAAGATCGGGCAAGAGCCTACGAGCAGTACTTC. This codes for CASSQDRARAYEQYF.

The rearrangement uses TRBV18 and TRBJ1-1; maybe TRBD1 (5 bases). V was shortened by 4 bases and J by 2 bases, with 11 bases between the two germline ends. This CDR3 has 14 residues. CDR1 and CDR2 (germline): KGHSH, LQKENI. The CDR3 DNA reads as TGTGCCAGCTCACTAGACAGAAGTAACACTGAAGCTTTCTTT. It codes for CASSLDRSNTEAFF.

V is TRBV29-1 and J is TRBJ2-7; D is undetermined. V lost 8 bases and J 3 bases, leaving 17 bases between the germline ends. The CDR3 has 13 residues. Germline CDR1 SQVTM, CDR2 ANQGSEA. This CDR3 reads CSSRWQANYEQYF. DNA for the CDR3: TGCAGCTCGAGGTGGCAGGCCAACTACGAGCAGTACTTC.

V gene TRBV2 combines with J gene TRBJ1-5; tentative D call: TRBD1 (5 bases). The V end lost 8 bases, the J end lost 0 bases, and 17 bases lay between the germline ends. The CDR3 length is 16 residues. The V gene's germline CDR1 is SNHLY and CDR2 FYNNEI. The CDR3 protein is CASSGREKFSNQPQHF. DNA for the CDR3: TGTGCCAGCTCGGGCAGGGAGAAGTTTAGCAATCAGCCCCAGCATTTT.

This clonotype was observed a few times. A much larger clone differs from this one at a single base, so this may be a read error. This sequence joins TRBV12-3 or TRBV12-4 and TRBJ1-5; the D is unclear. CDR3 length: 14 amino acids. V dropped 6 bases and J dropped 7 bases, with 16 bases sitting between them. CDR3 loop: CASSQGNRAQPQHF. The CDR3 DNA follows: TGTGCCAGCAGCCAAGGAAACAGAGCCCAGCCCCAGCATTTT.

Comments on this clonotype: A much larger clone lies one base from this, so it may be a read error. The conserved phenylalanine or tryptophan normally closing the CDR3 is absent here, so this likely arose from a read error. This chain connects TRBV5-1 to TRBJ1-1; D remains ambiguous. The CDR3 sequence is 12 residues long. Germline-derived CDR1 and CDR2 are SGHRS and YFSETQ. Trimming cost V 4 bases and J 2 bases, with 6 bases left between them. CDR3 bases: TGCGCCAGCAGCGTCCCTAACACTGAAGCTTTCCTT. This sequence encodes CASSVPNTEAFL.

Many counts were recorded for this clonotype. The chain uses TRBV7-9 and TRBJ1-1, with TRBD1 as a possible D gene (5 bases). Trimming stripped 7 bases from V and 5 bases from J, with 14 bases between. This CDR3 contains 13 residues. Germline lookup yields CDR1 SEHNR and CDR2 FQNEAQ (reference sequence). This CDR3 reads CASTLDGGTEAFF. DNA of the CDR3: TGTGCCAGCACTCTAGATGGGGGGACTGAAGCTTTCTTT. Full variable domain (outside the CDR3, taken from reference TRBV7-9 and TRBJ1-1): DTGVSQNPRHKITKRGQNVTFRCDPISEHNRLYWYRQTLGQGPEFLTYFQNEAQLEKSRLLSDRFSAERPKGSFSTLEIQRTEQGDSAMYLCASTLDGGTEAFFGQGTRLTVV.

This clonotype appeared many times. This sequence joins TRBV5-5 and TRBJ1-2; possibly TRBD1 for D (5 bases). Trimming removed 2 bases at V and 3 bases at J, with 14 bases between. In germline, CDR1 is SGHKS, CDR2 YYEKEE (reference sequence). This CDR3 is built from 15 residues. CDR3 sequence reads: CASSFHGDYYYGYTF. The CDR3 region has the DNA TGTGCCAGCAGCTTCCACGGGGACTACTACTATGGCTACACCTTC.

This rearrangement joins TRBV10-3 to TRBJ1-5, with no clear D. This CDR3 is built from 16 residues. Per germline, CDR1 ENHRY and CDR2 SYGVKD. The V end lost 6 bases, the J end lost 2 bases, and 17 bases lay between the germline ends. The CDR3 here is CAISVTTESGNQPQHF. CDR3 in DNA: TGTGCCATCAGCGTGACAACAGAGTCGGGCAATCAGCCCCAGCATTTT.

This clonotype was picked up many times. The chain joins TRBV29-1 to TRBJ2-5, with TRBD1 identical over 7 bases. The junction had 8 bases not matched to a gene; V was cut back by 7 bases and J by 0 bases. This CDR3 has 14 amino acids. Germline-derived CDR1 and CDR2 are SQVTM and ANQGSEA. CDR3 amino acids: CSGGRDSYQETQYF. The DNA for the CDR3 is TGCAGCGGCGGACGGGACAGCTACCAAGAGACCCAGTACTTC. The variable domain in full, with the rest retrieved from reference TRBV29-1 and TRBJ2-5, is SAVISQKPSRDICQRGTSLTIQCQVDSQVTMMFWYRQQPGQSLTLIATANQGSEATYESGFVIDKFPISRPNLTFSTLTVSNMSPEDSSIYLCSGGRDSYQETQYFGPGTRLLVL.

This clonotype came up many times. The V and J genes are TRBV4-3 and TRBJ1-2, with D possibly matching TRBD1 (5 bases). CDR1 and CDR2 from the germline V gene are LGHNA and YSLEER. Trimming took off 0 bases at V and 3 bases at J, with 11 bases between the two ends. The length of the CDR3 is 15 residues. The CDR3: CASSQDWQGDYGYTF. For the CDR3, the DNA is TGCGCCAGCAGCCAAGATTGGCAGGGCGACTATGGCTACACCTTC.

The chain combines TRBV7-2 with TRBJ2-5; D is perhaps TRBD1 (5 bases). Deletions cut 5 bases from V and 2 bases from J, with 15 bases between. From germline, CDR1 is SGHTA and CDR2 FQGNSA. This CDR3 is built from 15 residues. CDR3 sequence: CASSPRRTLQETQYF. The CDR3 DNA reads as TGTGCCAGCAGCCCCCGCAGGACACTGCAAGAGACCCAGTACTTC.

This clonotype was found many times. In DNA, the CDR3 is TGTGCCAGCAAGACTACCGGGGGCGAGAACACCATATATTTT. It specifies CASKTTGGENTIYF. The J gene is TRBJ1-3, the V gene TRBV2, with D possibly matching TRBD1 (6 bases). Deletions cut 7 bases from V and 7 bases from J, with 17 bases between. Germline-derived CDR1 and CDR2 are SNHLY and FYNNEI. The CDR3 is 14 amino acids.

V is TRBV5-6 and J is TRBJ2-7; TRBD2 aligns across 14 bases. This CDR3 comprises 17 residues. Trimming removed 4 bases from V and 1 base from J; junction bases left unmatched: 7. The V gene's germline CDR1 is SGHDT and CDR2 YYEEEE. This chain's CDR3 is CASSQEGLAGVSYEQYF. The CDR3 DNA reads as TGTGCCAGCAGCCAAGAGGGACTAGCGGGAGTATCCTACGAGCAGTACTTC. The full variable domain, in which reference TRBV5-6 and TRBJ2-7 provide the parts outside the CDR3, is DAGVTQSPTHLIKTRGQQVTLRCSPKSGHDTVSWYQQALGQGPQFIFQYYEEEERQRGNFPDRFSGHQFPNYSSELNVNALLLGDSALYLCASSQEGLAGVSYEQYFGPGTRLTVT.

This clonotype has only a few counts. This chain links TRBV18 with TRBJ1-2, with 9 bases identical to TRBD1. CDR3 length: 13 residues. V was pared by 0 bases and J by 7 bases, with 0 bases of the junction left unmatched. CDR1 is KGHSH and CDR2 is LQKENI in the germline V gene. In DNA form, the CDR3 reads TGTGCCAGCTCACCACCGACAGGGGGTGGCTACACCTTC. This encodes CASSPPTGGGYTF.

The chain employs TRBV25-1 and TRBJ1-5, with D unresolved. The CDR3 sequence is 18 residues long. V shed 3 bases and J shed 4 bases, with 22 bases lying between them. Germline lookup yields CDR1 MGHDK and CDR2 SYGVNS. The CDR3 is CASSDEGPGVEKNQPQHF. CDR3 in DNA: TGTGCCAGCAGTGATGAAGGGCCCGGGGTGGAAAAAAATCAGCCCCAGCATTTT.

A single count supports this clonotype. This chain links TRBV5-4 with TRBJ1-2; TRBD1 is a possible D gene (6 bases). Germline assignment: CDR1 SGHNT and CDR2 YYREEE (reference sequence). The CDR3 covers 13 residues. V shed 3 bases and J shed 8 bases, with 14 bases lying between them. The CDR3 bases are TGTGCCAGCAGCTGGGAGGACAGTGGCGGCTACACCTTC. It encodes CASSWEDSGGYTF.